The 6 T cell receptor beta chains reported below all come from one sample, sequenced in a study of regulatory T cells in long-lasting Graves disease. Relying on iRepertoire HTBI primers and Arm-PCR of CDR3 regions, the team built TCR beta libraries. MiXCR was run by TCRdb on the multiplex PCR reads, yielding one entry per CDR3 protein. The sample has more than 400,000 distinct CDR3 sequences, 16% seen once. Sample time point: newly diagnosed GD, antithyroid drugs for less than 3 months. Scientists built the TCR library using RNA that was extracted from PBMCs. The data were also submitted as part of a second study, on T cells in Graves' hyperthyroidism and ophthalmopathy.

Sequenced material: peripheral blood mononuclear cells (PBMCs), taken at new diagnosis, from a patient treated with antithyroid drugs. The receptors originated from a man aged 35-49 years with Graves disease.

This clonotype came up many times. The chain carries TRBV7-3 and TRBJ2-1; TRBD2 is a possible D gene (6 bases). V gave up 2 bases and J gave up 4 bases, with 24 bases separating them. The CDR3 extends over 19 amino acids. Germline V gene sequence: CDR1 SGHTA, CDR2 FQGTGA. The CDR3: CASSLQRRRLARPYNEQFF. CDR3 DNA sequence: TGTGCCAGCAGCTTACAGAGGAGACGGCTAGCGAGACCATACAATGAGCAGTTCTTC.

This sequence joins TRBV6-5 and TRBJ1-2, with D tentatively TRBD1 (5 bases). The germline gives CDR1 MNHEY, CDR2 SVGAGI. The CDR3 has 14 amino acids. Trimming stripped 0 bases from V and 8 bases from J, with 13 bases between. CDR3 coding DNA: TGTGCCAGCAGTTACTCAGCTGCAGGGAGCGGCTACACCTTC. The encoded protein is CASSYSAAGSGYTF.

This clonotype occurred many times. CDR3 in DNA: TGTGCCAGCAGACCGGGACTAGATACAGATACGCAGTATTTT. Amino acids: CASRPGLDTDTQYF. The rearrangement uses TRBV7-8 and TRBJ2-3, with 8 bases aligning to TRBD2. The V gene's germline CDR1 is SGHVS and CDR2 FQNEAQ. V lost 6 bases to trimming and J lost 3 bases; unmatched junction nucleotides: 5. The CDR3 runs to 14 residues.

In its sample, this clonotype was seen many times. The CDR3 region is CSARDQGRVNTEAFF. CDR3 sequence (DNA): TGCAGTGCTAGAGATCAGGGGAGGGTGAACACTGAAGCTTTCTTT. The V call is TRBV20-1, the J call TRBJ1-1; a weak D match, TRBD1 (6 bases). V lost 0 bases and J 0 bases, leaving 11 bases between the germline ends. CDR1 is DFQATT and CDR2 is SNEGSKA in the germline V gene (reference sequence). The CDR3 runs 15 residues.

As to this clonotype: This may be a read error: a much more frequent sequence differs by one nucleotide. The gene calls are TRBV18 and TRBJ2-1; 9 bases align to TRBD1. This CDR3 comprises 14 residues. V was clipped by 4 bases and J by 10 bases; unmatched bases: 8. Germline V gene lookup returns CDR1 KGHSH and CDR2 LQKENI. CDR3 amino acids: CASSRDREGREQFF. DNA of the CDR3: TGTGCCAGCTCACGGGACAGGGAGGGCCGCGAGCAGTTCTTC. Full variable domain (missing parts from reference TRBV18 and TRBJ2-1): NAGVMQNPRHLVRRRGQEARLRCSPMKGHSHVYWYRQLPEEGLKFMVYLQKENIIDESGMPKERFSAEFPKEGPSILRIQQVVRGDSAAYFCASSRDREGREQFFGPGTRLTVL.

The chain couples TRBV3-1 to TRBJ2-7, with D hard to call. The CDR3 is made up of 13 amino acids. V lost 2 bases, J lost 4 bases, and 9 bases lay in between. Germline CDR1 LGHDT, CDR2 YNNKEL (reference sequence). In DNA, the CDR3 is TGTGCCAGCAGCCAATCCGCGAAATACGAGCAGTACTTC. Translated: CASSQSAKYEQYF.